This entry lists 20 T cell receptor beta chains sequenced from one sample in a study of shared clonotypes between healthy human individuals. Assay: immunoSEQ multiplex PCR; the TCRdb copy retains only in-frame clones and omits some. The table lists about 1 million clones, 65% to 75% of them singletons, with around 1.4% in the top ten. The specimen sequenced was memory CD4+ T cells sorted from blood. Subset here: CD45RA-negative fraction. Every receptor here comes from a young man in good health.

The genes are TRBV7-6 and TRBJ1-4, with 7 bases that match TRBD1. Germline-derived CDR1 and CDR2 are SGHVS and FNYEAQ. J was trimmed by 1 base and V by 4 bases; bases with no gene match: 12. The CDR3 length is 18 residues. This CDR3 is CASSSLPIRQGTNEKLFF. CDR3 bases: TGTGCCAGCAGCTCATTGCCAATCCGACAGGGAACTAATGAAAAACTGTTTTTT.

The genes are TRBV11-1 and TRBJ2-5; the D gene could be TRBD1 or TRBD2 (5 bases each). In germline, CDR1 is SGHAT, CDR2 FQDESV (reference sequence). With 3 bases removed from V and 2 bases from J, the gap between germline ends came to 7 bases. CDR3 length equals 13 residues. CDR3 DNA sequence: TGTGCCAGCAGCTTTTGGGGGCAAGAGACCCAGTACTTC. As protein: CASSFWGQETQYF.

This clone is a singleton in its sample. This may arise from a read error, as a much more abundant clone is one base away. Other DNA sequences from this sample encode an identical CDR3 as well. J is TRBJ2-7 and V is TRBV9; D is uncertain. The V end lost 0 bases, the J end lost 3 bases, and 13 bases lay between the germline ends. CDR3 length: 15 residues. The germline gives CDR1 SGDLS, CDR2 YYNGEE. The DNA for the CDR3 is TGTGCCAGCAGCGTAGATGTCGAAGCATACTACGAGCAGTACTTC. Protein product: CASSVDVEAYYEQYF.

This sequence joins TRBV9 and TRBJ1-6; D is perhaps TRBD1 (5 bases). Germline V gene lookup returns CDR1 SGDLS and CDR2 YYNGEE. This CDR3 has 14 amino acids. Trimming pared 2 bases from V and 8 bases from J, leaving 11 bases between. The CDR3 loop is CASSVTDSYSPLHF. In DNA form, the CDR3 reads TGTGCCAGCAGCGTGACAGACAGCTATTCACCCCTCCACTTT.

The chain links TRBV27 to TRBJ2-6; TRBD2 might be the D (6 bases). The CDR3 covers 15 residues. The ends were cut back, 4 bases at V and 2 bases at J, with 9 bases in the middle. Germline-derived CDR1 and CDR2 are MNHEY and SMNVEV (reference sequence). The CDR3 is CASSSWGAGANVLTF. The CDR3, as DNA: TGTGCCAGCAGTTCTTGGGGGGCTGGGGCCAACGTCCTGACTTTC.

This sequence joins TRBV6-1 and TRBJ2-1, with TRBD2 matching over 7 bases. The V gene end was trimmed by 7 bases and the J gene end by 4 bases; junction bases not matched to a gene: 7. From germline, CDR1 is MNHNS and CDR2 SASEGT. The CDR3 contains 14 residues. The CDR3 loop is CASKAGLTYNEQFF. For the CDR3, the DNA is TGTGCCAGCAAGGCGGGACTAACTTACAATGAGCAGTTCTTC.

The gene calls are TRBV6-1 and TRBJ2-4; no definite D call. Trimming pared 3 bases from V and 6 bases from J, leaving 12 bases between. Germline V lookup: CDR1 MNHNS, CDR2 SASEGT. The length of the CDR3 is 14 residues. The DNA of the CDR3 is TGTGCCAGCAGTGATCGGGTCAGACTAAACATTCAGTACTTC. It specifies CASSDRVRLNIQYF.

This clone was counted a few times. J is TRBJ1-2 and V is TRBV19; D is undetermined. The CDR3 is 14 residues long. Germline-derived CDR1 and CDR2 are LNHDA and SQIVND (reference sequence). Deletions cut 5 bases from V and 4 bases from J, with 14 bases between. Written as DNA, the CDR3 is TGTGCCAGTAGTCCCGAGAGGCCTCGCTATGGCTACACCTTC. It specifies CASSPERPRYGYTF.

Worth noting for this clone: This probably arose from a read error, given a far larger clone one base away. This sample also contains other DNA sequences that code for the same CDR3. The chain joins TRBV6-1 to TRBJ1-1; D is perhaps TRBD1 (6 bases). CDR1 is MNHNS and CDR2 is SASEGT in the germline V gene. The V and J ends lost 5 bases and 1 base respectively, with 8 bases between them. This CDR3 contains 13 residues. CDR3 nucleotides: TGTGCCAGCAGTCGAGGGGGGAACACTGAAGCTTTCTTT. Translated, it gives CASSRGGNTEAFF.

The V and J genes are TRBV2 and TRBJ1-1; D is possibly TRBD1 (5 bases). The CDR3 consists of 14 residues. Trimming took 7 bases from V and 0 from J, leaving 12 bases between them. In germline, CDR1 is SNHLY, CDR2 FYNNEI. This chain's CDR3 is CASTQGRMNTEAFF. The CDR3 region has the DNA TGTGCCAGCACCCAGGGTCGTATGAACACTGAAGCTTTCTTT.

V gene TRBV11-2 combines with J gene TRBJ2-5; 7 positions match TRBD1. CDR1 is SGHAT and CDR2 is FQNNGV in the germline V gene. V lost 0 bases, J lost 1 base, and 5 bases stayed unmatched. The CDR3 contains 16 residues. CDR3 nucleotide sequence: TGTGCCAGCAGCTTAGACTCAGGGACAGTCCAAGAGACCCAGTACTTC. It yields the protein CASSLDSGTVQETQYF.

Points on this clone: Other DNA sequences of this sample code for an identical CDR3. The rearrangement joins TRBV5-1 to TRBJ2-3; 7 nucleotides match TRBD1. The trim removed 4 bases at V and 2 bases at J, leaving 4 bases unmatched. The CDR3 sequence is 14 residues long. Germline V gene data show CDR1 as SGHRS and CDR2 as YFSETQ. CDR3 nucleotides: TGCGCCAGCAGCCCTGGGACAGCCACAGATACGCAGTATTTT. Encoded protein: CASSPGTATDTQYF.

This clone was observed at least ten times. The rearrangement links TRBV6-6 to TRBJ2-1; D not resolved. The germline V gene encodes CDR1 MNHNY and CDR2 SVGAGI (reference sequence). The V end was cut by 7 bases, the J end by 4 bases, with 17 bases between. CDR3 length equals 15 residues. CDR3 in amino acids: CASTLGLKEYNEQFF. Here the CDR3 DNA reads TGTGCCAGCACCTTGGGCCTAAAAGAGTACAATGAGCAGTTCTTC.

The chain has TRBV20-1 and TRBJ1-1; D ambiguous. The CDR3 covers 10 residues. The V end was cut by 6 bases, the J end by 4 bases, with 6 bases between. Germline V gene sequence: CDR1 DFQATT, CDR2 SNEGSKA (reference sequence). The CDR3, as DNA: TGCAGTGCCCTAAGCACTGAAGCTTTCTTT. The encoded protein is CSALSTEAFF.

The V and J genes are TRBV10-3 and TRBJ1-2; 7 bases align to TRBD1. This CDR3 has 13 residues. CDR1 ENHRY and CDR2 SYGVKD come from the germline V gene. V lost 3 bases and J lost 4; bases outside the gene matches: 2. Written as DNA, the CDR3 is TGTGCCATCAGTGACAGGGACAGCTATGGCTACACCTTC. This sequence encodes CAISDRDSYGYTF.

The V gene is TRBV2, the J gene TRBJ2-2, with TRBD1 matching 7 bases. Trimming at V came to 5 bases and at J to 7 bases, leaving 16 bases not matched to a gene. This CDR3 region has 17 residues. Germline values: CDR1 SNHLY, CDR2 FYNNEI. CDR3 sequence reads: CASSPQGSPQGGGELFF. DNA of the CDR3: TGTGCCAGCAGTCCACAGGGGTCCCCTCAAGGGGGCGGGGAGCTGTTTTTT.

The CDR3 loop is CASSPKTGPPREPLHF. The CDR3 nucleotides read TGTGCCAGCTCACCTAAGACTGGACCACCCCGGGAGCCCCTCCACTTT. The genes are TRBV18 and TRBJ1-6; D ambiguous. Between the trimmed V and J ends, which lost 3 bases and 13 bases, there was a span of 22 bases. The germline CDR1 and CDR2 sequences are KGHSH and LQKENI. The CDR3 is made up of 16 amino acids.

This clone has more than one count but fewer than ten. This sequence joins TRBV29-1 and TRBJ1-5; 8 nucleotides line up with TRBD1. Per germline, CDR1 SQVTM and CDR2 ANQGSEA. Trimming cost V 6 bases and J 6 bases; bases outside gene matches: 10. CDR3 length: 14 residues. In DNA form, the CDR3 reads TGCAGCGTGTCGGGACAGGTCGGAGGTCAGCCCCAGCATTTT. This translates into CSVSGQVGGQPQHF. Complete variable domain (other parts from reference TRBV29-1 and TRBJ1-5): SAVISQKPSRDICQRGTSLTIQCQVDSQVTMMFWYRQQPGQSLTLIATANQGSEATYESGFVIDKFPISRPNLTFSTLTVSNMSPEDSSIYLCSVSGQVGGQPQHFGDGTRLSIL.

This clone was counted a single time. The chain couples TRBV2 to TRBJ1-1, with D unclear. V shed 8 bases and J shed 0 bases, with 10 bases lying between them. Germline V CDR1 and CDR2: SNHLY, FYNNEI. The CDR3 has 13 amino acids. In nucleotides, the CDR3 is TGTGCCAGCGGCCGAGAAATGAACACTGAAGCTTTCTTT. It translates to CASGREMNTEAFF.

This chain links TRBV6-1 with TRBJ1-6; D is unclear. CDR1 and CDR2 (germline): MNHNS, SASEGT. Trimming cost V 3 bases and J 1 base, with 7 bases left between them. The CDR3 contains 15 residues. The CDR3 nucleotides are TGTGCCAGCAGTGAGGATGGATCCTATAATTCACCCCTCCACTTT. Residues: CASSEDGSYNSPLHF.